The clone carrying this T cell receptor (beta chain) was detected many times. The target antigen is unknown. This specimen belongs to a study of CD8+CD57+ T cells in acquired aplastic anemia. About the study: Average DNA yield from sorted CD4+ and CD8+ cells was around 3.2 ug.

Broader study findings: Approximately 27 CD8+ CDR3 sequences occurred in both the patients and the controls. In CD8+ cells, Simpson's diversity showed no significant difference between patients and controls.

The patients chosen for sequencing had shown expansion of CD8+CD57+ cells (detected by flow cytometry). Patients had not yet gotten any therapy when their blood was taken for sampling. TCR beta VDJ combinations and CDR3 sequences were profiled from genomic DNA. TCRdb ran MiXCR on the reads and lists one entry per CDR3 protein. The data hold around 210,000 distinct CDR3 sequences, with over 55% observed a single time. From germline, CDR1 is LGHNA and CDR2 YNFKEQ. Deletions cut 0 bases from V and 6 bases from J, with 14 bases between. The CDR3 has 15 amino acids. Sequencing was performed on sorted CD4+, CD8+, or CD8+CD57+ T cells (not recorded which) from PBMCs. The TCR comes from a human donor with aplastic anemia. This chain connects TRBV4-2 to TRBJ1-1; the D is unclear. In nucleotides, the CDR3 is TGTGCCAGCAGCCAAGATAGTCGGGGAGTCCCTGAAGCTTTCTTT. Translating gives CASSQDSRGVPEAFF.